This T cell receptor (beta chain) was recorded in a study of beta chain features in type 1 diabetes. Study details: Patients did not differ from healthy donors in age, gender or cell yield. General study results and limits: Shortening of TCRB CDR3s, moderate but significant, appeared in all four CD4+ subsets of Type 1 diabetes patients. Patients' naive, central memory and Treg TCRB repertoires seemed closer to one another than those of healthy donors.

A remark on this clone: As yet, its antigen is unknown.

V lost 3 bases and J lost 6; bases outside the gene matches: 13. CDR1 is SGDLS and CDR2 is YYNGEE in the germline V gene. This CDR3 has 17 amino acids. cDNA synthesis used the whole RNA isolate, giving expressed TCRB sequences. Repertoires were generated with immunoSEQ multiplex PCR, while TCRdb's copy carries only in-frame clones and drops some. Here the sample spans over 350,000 clones, roughly 15% being singletons. Sampling consisted of one heparinised blood draw per donor, averaging roughly 100 mL. Material: naive CD4+ T cells from blood. This chain joins TRBV9 and TRBJ2-1; 9 positions match TRBD2. The sequence derives from a young woman in good health. CDR3 amino acids: CASSDLHSGSRGNEQFF. The CDR3 DNA sequence: TGTGCCAGCAGCGATCTCCATAGCGGGAGTAGGGGCAATGAGCAGTTCTTC.